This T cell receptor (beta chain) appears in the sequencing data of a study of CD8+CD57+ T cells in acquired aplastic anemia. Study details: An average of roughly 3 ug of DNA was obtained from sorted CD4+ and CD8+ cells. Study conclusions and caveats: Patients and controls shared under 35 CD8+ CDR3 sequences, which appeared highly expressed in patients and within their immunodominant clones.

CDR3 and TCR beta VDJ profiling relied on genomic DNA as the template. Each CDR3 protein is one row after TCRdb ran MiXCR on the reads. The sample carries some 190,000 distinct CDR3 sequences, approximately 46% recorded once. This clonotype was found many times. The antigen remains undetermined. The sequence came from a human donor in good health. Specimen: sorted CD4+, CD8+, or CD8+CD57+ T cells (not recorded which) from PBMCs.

The DNA for the CDR3 is TGTGCCAGCATGAGCCCCCTTCGCTCCTACGAGCAGTACTTC. It yields the protein CASMSPLRSYEQYF. This chain uses TRBV6-1 with TRBJ2-7; no definite D call. The CDR3 totals 14 residues. Germline CDR1 is MNHNS and CDR2 is SASEGT. V was clipped by 7 bases and J by 0 bases, with 13 bases between them.